These T cell receptor beta chains were read from a single sample in a study of T cell changes during pregnancy in multiple sclerosis. The repertoire was sequenced with immunoSEQ multiplex PCR; TCRdb's copy has only in-frame clones and lacks some. The table includes tens of thousands of clones, 91% detected once. This specimen was peripheral blood, taken after pregnancy. These receptors came from a female donor in good health, enrolled as a control in a pregnancy study. The CDR3 runs from the conserved cysteine through the conserved F or W. A D gene is named only where the DNA matches it firmly. Not all rows give a size; the values are once, few, many and, for expanded clones, a class.

cdr3_aa: CASSQDRGSNTQYF
cdr3_nt: TGCGCCAGCAGCCAAGACAGGGGTTCGAATACGCAGTATTTT
j_call: TRBJ2-3
clone_size: -
d_call: -
v_call: TRBV4-3

cdr3_aa: CASRGPGQGAYEQYF
cdr3_nt: TGTGCCAGTAGGGGCCCTGGACAGGGCGCGTACGAGCAGTACTTC
j_call: TRBJ2-7
clone_size: -
d_call: TRBD1
v_call: TRBV19

cdr3_aa: CASSQDRGGEKLFF
cdr3_nt: TGTGCCAGCAGCCAGGACAGGGGAGGAGAAAAACTGTTTTTT
j_call: TRBJ1-4
clone_size: -
d_call: TRBD1
v_call: TRBV9

cdr3_aa: CASSPSYGRTEAFF
cdr3_nt: TGCGCCAGCAGCCCCTCCTATGGGCGTACTGAAGCTTTCTTT
j_call: TRBJ1-1
clone_size: -
d_call: -
v_call: TRBV4-3

cdr3_aa: CASSADRTTYGYTF
cdr3_nt: TGTGCCAGCAGTGCCGACAGGACGACCTATGGCTACACCTTC
j_call: TRBJ1-2
clone_size: -
d_call: -
v_call: TRBV6-5

cdr3_aa: CASSPKGTGRWSYEQYF
cdr3_nt: TGTGCCAGTAGCCCAAAAGGGACAGGACGTTGGTCCTACGAGCAGTACTTC
j_call: TRBJ2-7
clone_size: -
d_call: TRBD1
v_call: TRBV19

cdr3_aa: CASSVGGQAIQETQYF
cdr3_nt: TGTGCCAGCAGCGTAGGGGGGCAGGCAATCCAAGAGACCCAGTACTTC
j_call: TRBJ2-5
clone_size: -
d_call: -
v_call: TRBV9

cdr3_aa: CASSLETGDEYEQYF
cdr3_nt: TGTGCCAGCAGCTTAGAAACAGGGGATGAATACGAGCAGTACTTC
j_call: TRBJ2-7
clone_size: -
d_call: TRBD1
v_call: TRBV11-2

cdr3_aa: CASSVEGRAYEQYF
cdr3_nt: TGTGCCAGCAGCGTAGAGGGCAGGGCCTACGAGCAGTACTTC
j_call: TRBJ2-7
clone_size: -
d_call: -
v_call: TRBV9

cdr3_aa: CASRVLTGTGYTF
cdr3_nt: TGTGCCAGCAGGGTATTGACAGGGACTGGCTACACCTTC
j_call: TRBJ1-2
clone_size: -
d_call: TRBD1
v_call: TRBV6-1

cdr3_aa: CASRTRTNDYGYTF
cdr3_nt: TGTGCCAGCAGAACAAGGACAAACGACTATGGCTACACCTTC
j_call: TRBJ1-2
clone_size: -
d_call: -
v_call: TRBV5-6

cdr3_aa: CASRQGADNNEQFF
cdr3_nt: TGCGCCAGCAGACAGGGAGCAGATAACAATGAGCAGTTCTTC
j_call: TRBJ2-1
clone_size: -
d_call: -
v_call: TRBV5-1

cdr3_aa: CASSQDHGSGNTIYF
cdr3_nt: TGCGCCAGCAGCCAAGATCACGGCTCTGGAAACACCATATATTTT
j_call: TRBJ1-3
clone_size: -
d_call: -
v_call: TRBV4-3

cdr3_aa: CASSLRRAHTGELFF
cdr3_nt: TGTGCCAGCAGTTTACGCAGGGCTCACACCGGGGAGCTGTTTTTT
j_call: TRBJ2-2
clone_size: -
d_call: -
v_call: TRBV27

cdr3_aa: CASSPREGNTEAFF
cdr3_nt: TGTGCCAGCAGCCCGAGGGAGGGGAACACTGAAGCTTTCTTT
j_call: TRBJ1-1
clone_size: -
d_call: -
v_call: TRBV7-3

cdr3_aa: CSVTTAANTGELFF
cdr3_nt: TGCAGCGTTACGACAGCTGCGAACACCGGGGAGCTGTTTTTT
j_call: TRBJ2-2
clone_size: -
d_call: -
v_call: TRBV29-1

cdr3_aa: CASTGGLDTEAFF
cdr3_nt: TGTGCCAGTACAGGGGGGCTAGACACTGAAGCTTTCTTT
j_call: TRBJ1-1
clone_size: once
d_call: TRBD1
v_call: TRBV19

cdr3_aa: CASSFYGNTEAFF
cdr3_nt: TGTGCCAGCAGCTTTTACGGGAACACTGAAGCTTTCTTT
j_call: TRBJ1-1
clone_size: once
d_call: -
v_call: TRBV11-3

cdr3_aa: CASRGQDNQETQYF
cdr3_nt: TGTGCCAGCAGGGGTCAGGATAACCAAGAGACCCAGTACTTC
j_call: TRBJ2-5
clone_size: -
d_call: -
v_call: TRBV5-8

cdr3_aa: CASERFGTQYF
cdr3_nt: TGTGCCAGCGAGAGGTTCGGTACGCAGTATTTT
j_call: TRBJ2-3
clone_size: -
d_call: -
v_call: TRBV6-5

cdr3_aa: CASSEPWGGRGDTQYF
cdr3_nt: TGTGCCAGCAGTGAGCCCTGGGGAGGGAGAGGAGATACGCAGTATTTT
j_call: TRBJ2-3
clone_size: -
d_call: TRBD2
v_call: TRBV6-1

cdr3_aa: CASSRDSLTSTEAFF
cdr3_nt: TGTGCCAGCTCACGGGACAGCCTTACGAGCACTGAAGCTTTCTTT
j_call: TRBJ1-1
clone_size: -
d_call: TRBD1
v_call: TRBV18

cdr3_aa: CASSHGGTEAFF
cdr3_nt: TGTGCCAGCAGCCACGGGGGCACTGAAGCTTTCTTT
j_call: TRBJ1-1
clone_size: once
d_call: -
v_call: TRBV7-8

cdr3_aa: CASSLTVGSYEQYF
cdr3_nt: TGTGCCAGCTCCCTGACAGTGGGCTCCTACGAGCAGTACTTC
j_call: TRBJ2-7
clone_size: -
d_call: -
v_call: TRBV18

cdr3_aa: CASSKIGTGETQYF
cdr3_nt: TGTGCCAGCAGCAAAATAGGGACTGGAGAGACCCAGTACTTC
j_call: TRBJ2-5
clone_size: -
d_call: -
v_call: TRBV11-2

cdr3_aa: CASSSQGATEAFF
cdr3_nt: TGTGCCAGCAGCTCCCAGGGGGCCACTGAAGCTTTCTTT
j_call: TRBJ1-1
clone_size: few
d_call: TRBD1
v_call: TRBV7-3

cdr3_aa: CASSRGQGGTEAFF
cdr3_nt: TGTGCCAGCAGTCGGGGACAGGGGGGGACTGAAGCTTTCTTT
j_call: TRBJ1-1
clone_size: -
d_call: TRBD1
v_call: TRBV6-1

cdr3_aa: CASSLEETEANEQFF
cdr3_nt: TGTGCCAGCAGCTTAGAGGAGACAGAGGCGAATGAGCAGTTCTTC
j_call: TRBJ2-1
clone_size: -
d_call: -
v_call: TRBV11-3

cdr3_aa: CASTNRQGRGNEQFF
cdr3_nt: TGTGCCAGTACTAATCGGCAGGGTCGGGGGAATGAGCAGTTCTTC
j_call: TRBJ2-1
clone_size: -
d_call: -
v_call: TRBV19

cdr3_aa: CASSLEIGLSTDTQYF
cdr3_nt: TGTGCCAGCAGCTTAGAGATCGGGTTAAGCACAGATACGCAGTATTTT
j_call: TRBJ2-3
clone_size: -
d_call: -
v_call: TRBV7-2